This paragraph reports one T cell receptor (beta chain). Its antigen is not known. The source of the sample is a study of cytomegalovirus exposure and HLA in healthy donors. Whole-study results and caveats: Cytomegalovirus status was reportedly diagnosed by the classifier with high sensitivity and specificity. It was about 150 TCR beta chains that were listed as cytomegalovirus-associated.

The assay was immunoSEQ multiplex PCR, and TCRdb's table has in-frame clones only and misses some. This table holds around 170,000 clones, around 85% found once. This TCR came from a man between 18 and 29 years old in good health and CMV-seropositive. Sample: PBMCs.

Here the CDR3 reads CASSLGQKNYNSPLHF. The DNA of the CDR3 is TGTGCCAGCAGTTTGGGACAAAAAAACTATAATTCACCCCTCCACTTT. V and J are TRBV28 and TRBJ1-6; perhaps TRBD1 as D (6 bases). The germline V and J ends were trimmed by 3 bases and 3 bases, with 12 bases remaining between them. Germline V gene data show CDR1 as MDHEN and CDR2 as SYDVKM. This CDR3 is built from 16 residues.